This T cell receptor (beta chain) was documented in a study of T-cell reconstitution after alpha-beta-depleted transplantation in children. A note on this clonotype: Its antigen is unidentified.

TCRbeta library construction was performed incorporating unique molecular identifiers. TCRdb independently ran MiXCR on the PCR reads; one entry per CDR3 protein. The sample yields fewer than 400,000 distinct CDR3 sequences, around 25% seen once. Losses at the gene ends were 4 bases for V and 2 bases for J; bases not matched to a gene: 5. The CDR3 length is 15 residues. Germline V gene sequence: CDR1 SGHTA, CDR2 FQGTGA. Study conclusions and caveats: Some patients' high day-60 TCRbeta diversity was attributed to recipient cells surviving conditioning.

The material was PBMCs, mostly from graft donor cells, obtained 180 days after TCRalphabeta/CD19-depleted stem cell transplant. V is TRBV7-3 and J is TRBJ2-1; TRBD2 matches 7 bases. The TCR sequence derives from a male patient aged 10-17 years who had a stem cell transplant for acute lymphoblastic leukemia, so the T cells may come from the graft donor. The CDR3 coding sequence is TGTGCCAGCAGCTACGGGGGGACGACCTACAATGAGCAGTTCTTC. Protein sequence: CASSYGGTTYNEQFF.